The 23 T cell receptor beta chains below were found in one sample sequenced in a study of early T cells in non-severe SARS-CoV-2 infection. Via MiXCR, TCRdb re-called the 5' RACE reads, giving one row per CDR3 protein. The repertoire includes some 62,000 distinct CDR3 sequences, approximately 9% of them detected once, and about 1.3% sits in the top ten. Sequencing input: whole blood. These receptors came from an adult who was a healthcare worker with PCR-confirmed SARS-CoV-2 infection or an uninfected control (not recorded which).

In its sample, this clonotype was seen many times. The chain has TRBV20-1 and TRBJ2-2, with a weak D call TRBD1 (6 bases). The CDR3 has 13 residues. Germline V CDR1 and CDR2: DFQATT, SNEGSKA (reference sequence). V shed 2 bases and J shed 4 bases, with 8 bases lying between them. The CDR3 sequence is CSARRGSTGELFF. DNA for the CDR3: TGCAGTGCTAGAAGGGGGAGCACCGGGGAGCTGTTTTTT.

J is TRBJ1-2 and V is TRBV11-2, with D possibly being TRBD1 (6 bases). The V gene's germline CDR1 is SGHAT and CDR2 FQNNGV. V was trimmed by 4 bases and J by 3 bases, leaving 12 bases between them. The CDR3 contains 14 residues. The chain's CDR3 is CASSSTGGYYGYTF. The CDR3 coding sequence is TGTGCCAGCAGCTCAACTGGGGGCTACTATGGCTACACCTTC.

This clonotype was counted at least ten times. The chain is built from TRBV20-1 and TRBJ1-1, with D possibly TRBD1 on 6 matching bases. Trimming removed 5 bases from V and 0 bases from J, with 10 bases in between. The CDR3 is 13 amino acids. CDR1 and CDR2 (germline): DFQATT, SNEGSKA (reference sequence). In DNA, the CDR3 is TGCAGTGCTCATACAGGGATGAACACTGAAGCTTTCTTT. Translation: CSAHTGMNTEAFF.

A few counts support this clonotype. J is TRBJ1-1 and V is TRBV15, with unresolved D. CDR1 is LNHNV, CDR2 YYDKDF, per germline (reference sequence). This CDR3 is built from 14 residues. The V and J ends lost 0 bases and 0 bases respectively, with 5 bases between them. The CDR3 sequence: CATSRDRMNTEAFF. CDR3 in DNA: TGTGCCACCAGCAGAGACAGGATGAACACTGAAGCTTTCTTT.

This clonotype showed up just a few times. This chain links TRBV24-1 with TRBJ2-1; TRBD2 matches 10 bases. V lost 2 bases and J lost 7; bases outside the gene matches: 4. Germline V gene data show CDR1 as KGHDR and CDR2 as SFDVKD. CDR3 length: 15 amino acids. The CDR3 here is CATSDSLAGVNEQFF. The CDR3 DNA sequence: TGTGCCACCAGTGATTCGCTAGCGGGGGTTAATGAGCAGTTCTTC.

The V gene is TRBV14, the J gene TRBJ2-6, with a possible D match to TRBD2 (6 bases). Germline V CDR1 and CDR2: SGHDN, FVKESK. The CDR3 runs 16 residues. V dropped 4 bases and J dropped 8 bases, with 18 bases sitting between them. In DNA form, the CDR3 reads TGTGCCAGCAGCCCTTCCGGGAGTCTCAGTACCAACGTCCTGACTTTC. Translating gives CASSPSGSLSTNVLTF.

The chain joins TRBV2 to TRBJ2-1; 9 positions match TRBD1. The CDR3 has 16 amino acids. Germline V CDR1 and CDR2: SNHLY, FYNNEI. V lost 6 bases, J lost 5 bases, and 11 bases stayed unmatched. CDR3 residues: CASRREGTGSHNEQFF. CDR3 coding DNA: TGTGCCAGCAGAAGGGAGGGGACAGGGTCTCACAATGAGCAGTTCTTC.

This clonotype appeared a few times. This chain uses TRBV18 with TRBJ1-5, with 8 bases identical to TRBD1. Germline CDR1 KGHSH, CDR2 LQKENI. V was clipped by 4 bases and J by 2 bases; unmatched bases: 4. The CDR3 consists of 15 residues. CDR3: CASSQQGQGNQPQHF. In DNA, the CDR3 is TGTGCCAGCTCACAACAGGGACAGGGCAATCAGCCCCAGCATTTT. The entire variable domain, with the rest obtained from reference TRBV18 and TRBJ1-5, is as follows: NAGVMQNPRHLVRRRGQEARLRCSPMKGHSHVYWYRQLPEEGLKFMVYLQKENIIDESGMPKERFSAEFPKEGPSILRIQQVVRGDSAAYFCASSQQGQGNQPQHFGDGTRLSIL.

V usage is TRBV5-1 and J usage is TRBJ2-2; D might be TRBD2 (6 bases). V was trimmed by 4 bases and J by 4 bases, leaving 14 bases between them. Germline CDR1 reads SGHRS; CDR2 reads YFSETQ. The CDR3 consists of 15 residues. The CDR3 reads CASSPTGSPTGELFF. CDR3 DNA: TGCGCCAGCAGCCCAACCGGGAGTCCCACCGGGGAGCTGTTTTTT.

The genes are TRBV19 and TRBJ2-5, with D perhaps matching TRBD1 or TRBD2 (5 bases each). The length of the CDR3 is 15 residues. Trimming stripped 1 base from V and 4 bases from J, with 13 bases between. Germline V gene data show CDR1 as LNHDA and CDR2 as SQIVND (reference sequence). The CDR3 DNA reads as TGTGCCAGTAGTATAGCAATCGCAGGGAGAGAGACCCAGTACTTC. Protein product: CASSIAIAGRETQYF. The variable domain in full, with the rest retrieved from reference TRBV19 and TRBJ2-5, is DGGITQSPKYLFRKEGQNVTLSCEQNLNHDAMYWYRQDPGQGLRLIYYSQIVNDFQKGDIAEGYSVSREKKESFPLTVTSAQKNPTAFYLCASSIAIAGRETQYFGPGTRLLVL.

This clonotype was recorded at least ten times. This chain joins TRBV29-1 and TRBJ2-5; possibly TRBD2 for D (5 bases). Looked up from germline, CDR1 is SQVTM and CDR2 is ANQGSEA. The CDR3 spans 14 residues. The V gene lost 3 bases and the J gene lost 1 base, with 12 bases spanning the gap. DNA of the CDR3: TGCAGCGTTGATGGTAGCGCTCTCCAAGAGACCCAGTACTTC. The encoded protein is CSVDGSALQETQYF.

This clonotype is medium-sized (0.01 to 0.1%). The V call is TRBV6-6, the J call TRBJ1-4; 8 positions match TRBD1. V trimming: 2 bases; J trimming: 7 bases; junction bases outside the gene matches: 3. The CDR3 is made up of 14 amino acids. Germline lookup yields CDR1 MNHNY and CDR2 SVGAGI (reference sequence). The CDR3 DNA reads as TGTGCCAGCAGTTACACGGGACAGGCTGAAAAACTGTTTTTT. Translated: CASSYTGQAEKLFF.

This clonotype appeared many times. The rearrangement links TRBV19 to TRBJ2-6; D not resolved. CDR1 is LNHDA and CDR2 is SQIVND in the germline V gene (reference sequence). V shed 5 bases and J shed 4 bases, with 6 bases lying between them. The CDR3 has 13 residues. The DNA for the CDR3 is TGTGCCAGTAGTCGTTTGGGGGCCAACGTCCTGACTTTC. Protein product: CASSRLGANVLTF.

This clonotype has more than one count but fewer than ten. The V call is TRBV30, the J call TRBJ1-6; no reliable D call. CDR1 is GTSNPN, CDR2 SVGIG, per germline (reference sequence). This CDR3 comprises 14 residues. V was pared by 5 bases and J by 9 bases, with 17 bases between. The CDR3 loop reads CAWDRAPGSSPLHF. For the CDR3, the DNA is TGTGCCTGGGACCGGGCCCCGGGCAGTTCACCCCTCCACTTT.

This clonotype was detected a few times. The V gene is TRBV9, the J gene TRBJ1-6, with 7 bases fitting TRBD1. The trim removed 3 bases at V and 7 bases at J, leaving 4 bases unmatched. The CDR3 length is 14 residues. Germline V CDR1 and CDR2: SGDLS, YYNGEE. The CDR3 reads CASSADRRNSPLHF. The CDR3 DNA is TGTGCCAGCAGCGCGGACAGGAGGAATTCACCCCTCCACTTT.

As to this clonotype: Here the CDR3 omits its conserved ending phenylalanine or tryptophan, so a read error is the likely source. The V call is TRBV7-9, the J call TRBJ1-1; TRBD1 is a possible D gene (5 bases). The CDR3 is 13 amino acids. Trimming pared 1 base from V and 8 bases from J, leaving 11 bases between. Germline CDR1 and CDR2: SEHNR and FQNEAQ (reference sequence). The CDR3 loop is CASSLGGRQEAFL. CDR3 in DNA: TGTGCCAGCAGCTTAGGGGGACGACAAGAAGCTTTCCTT.

The chain recombines TRBV29-1 with TRBJ2-3; either TRBD1 or TRBD2 may fit D (5 bases each). This CDR3 is 13 amino acids long. V was shortened by 2 bases and J by 0 bases, with 6 bases between the two germline ends. Germline CDR1 and CDR2: SQVTM and ANQGSEA. CDR3 sequence: CSVERDSTDTQYF. The CDR3 DNA sequence: TGCAGCGTTGAAAGGGACAGCACAGATACGCAGTATTTT.

This clonotype was seen more than once but under ten times. CDR3 DNA: TGTGCCAGCAGTTCGGGGCCGAGGGATCTAGCCAAAAACATTCAGTACTTC. Its protein product is CASSSGPRDLAKNIQYF. The rearrangement links TRBV12-3 or TRBV12-4 to TRBJ2-4; D is tentatively TRBD1 or TRBD2 (5 bases each). Trimming took off 4 bases at V and 0 bases at J, with 16 bases between the two ends. The CDR3 sequence is 17 residues long.

This clonotype was seen a handful of times. This chain joins TRBV6-5 and TRBJ1-3; D is possibly TRBD1 (6 bases). The CDR3 is made up of 16 amino acids. Germline-derived CDR1 and CDR2 are MNHEY and SVGAGI. Trimming took 6 bases from V and 0 from J, leaving 15 bases between them. CDR3 coding DNA: TGTGCCAGCAGACTCCACAGGGATCCCTCTGGAAACACCATATATTTT. The encoded protein is CASRLHRDPSGNTIYF.

The table lists this clonotype with a few counts. The chain couples TRBV5-5 to TRBJ2-1; D is perhaps TRBD1 or TRBD2 (5 bases each). The V and J ends lost 4 bases and 3 bases respectively, with 20 bases between them. Germline CDR1 and CDR2: SGHKS and YYEKEE (reference sequence). The CDR3 runs to 17 residues. CDR3 amino acids: CASSTGTGFGVYNEQFF. In DNA form, the CDR3 reads TGTGCCAGCAGCACCGGGACGGGCTTTGGGGTCTACAATGAGCAGTTCTTC.

This clonotype was found a few times. This chain joins TRBV30 and TRBJ2-5; D ambiguous. The CDR3 sequence is 15 residues long. V gave up 0 bases and J gave up 5 bases, with 16 bases separating them. Per the germline V gene, CDR1 is GTSNPN and CDR2 is SVGIG (reference sequence). The CDR3, as DNA: TGTGCCTGGAGTGTCCCCTTTAGCTTAGGGGAGACCCAGTACTTC. Translating it yields CAWSVPFSLGETQYF.

This clonotype has a count of ten or more. The V gene is TRBV28, the J gene TRBJ2-3; D remains unclear. Germline CDR1 MDHEN, CDR2 SYDVKM. This CDR3 comprises 11 residues. With 6 bases removed from V and 6 bases from J, the gap between germline ends came to 7 bases. The CDR3 DNA follows: TGTGCCAGCAGCCGGGCTGATACGCAGTATTTT. Translating it yields CASSRADTQYF.

This clonotype was observed a handful of times. The chain employs TRBV6-5 and TRBJ1-4; D is undetermined. Germline V lookup: CDR1 MNHEY, CDR2 SVGAGI. V was clipped by 0 bases and J by 3 bases, with 8 bases between them. The CDR3 spans 15 residues. The CDR3 DNA sequence: TGTGCCAGCAGTTACTCTGGCCGGGCTAATGAAAAACTGTTTTTT. It translates to CASSYSGRANEKLFF.